The following is a TCR beta chain sequence with its context. Its antigen remains unidentified. Germline and genes here are mouse. The read is 1 residue too short to cover the CDR3 end, so that end is filled in from the germline J gene. Other DNA sequences in the sample encode the same CDR3. Produced via immunoSEQ multiplex PCR; TCRdb's table is partial and in-frame only. The data show about 48,000 clones, around 70% seen once. The record originates from a study of tissue T cells after allogeneic stem cell transplantation. Points from the study as a whole: Across patients, clones rarely overlapped, yet motif clusters were shared tissue-specifically.

The CDR3 is 12 amino acids. V lost 2 bases and J 4 bases, leaving 7 bases between the germline ends. Germline CDR1 and CDR2: FNHDT and SITEND (reference sequence). The sequence was collected from a pool of C57BL/6 mice in good health. The chain has TRBV19 and TRBJ2-7, with unresolved D. Sequenced input: sorted cells pooled from one or two spleens. Incomplete CDR3 DNA: TGTGCCAGCAGTATCGACAATTATGAACAGTAC. Translation gives CASSIDNYEQY. The full CDR3 protein is CASSIDNYEQYF.